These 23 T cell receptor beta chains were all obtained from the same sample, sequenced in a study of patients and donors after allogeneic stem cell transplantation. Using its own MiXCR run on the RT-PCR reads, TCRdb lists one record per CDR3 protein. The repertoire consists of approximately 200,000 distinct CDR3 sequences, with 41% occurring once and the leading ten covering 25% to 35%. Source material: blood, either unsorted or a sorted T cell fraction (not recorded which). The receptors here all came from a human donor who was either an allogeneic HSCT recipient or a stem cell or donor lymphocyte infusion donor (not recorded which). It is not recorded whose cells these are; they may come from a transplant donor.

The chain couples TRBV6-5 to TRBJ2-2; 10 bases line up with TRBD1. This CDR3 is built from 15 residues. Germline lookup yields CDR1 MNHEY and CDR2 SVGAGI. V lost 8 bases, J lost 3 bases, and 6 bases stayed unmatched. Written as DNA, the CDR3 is TGTGCCAGCCTGACCGGGACAGGGGACACCGGGGAGCTGTTTTTT. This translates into CASLTGTGDTGELFF.

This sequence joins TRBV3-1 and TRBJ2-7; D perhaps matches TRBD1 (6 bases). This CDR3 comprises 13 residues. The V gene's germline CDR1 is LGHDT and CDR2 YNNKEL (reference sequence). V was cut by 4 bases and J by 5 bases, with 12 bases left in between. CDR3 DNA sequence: TGTGCCAGCAGCCTTCTAGGGGGTCACGAGCAGTACTTC. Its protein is CASSLLGGHEQYF.

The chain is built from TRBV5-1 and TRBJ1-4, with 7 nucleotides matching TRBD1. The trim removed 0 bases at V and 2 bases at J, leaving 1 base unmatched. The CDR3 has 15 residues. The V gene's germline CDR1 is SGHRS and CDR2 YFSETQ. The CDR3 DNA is TGCGCCAGCAGCTTGGGGGGACAGACTAATGAAAAACTGTTTTTT. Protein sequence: CASSLGGQTNEKLFF.

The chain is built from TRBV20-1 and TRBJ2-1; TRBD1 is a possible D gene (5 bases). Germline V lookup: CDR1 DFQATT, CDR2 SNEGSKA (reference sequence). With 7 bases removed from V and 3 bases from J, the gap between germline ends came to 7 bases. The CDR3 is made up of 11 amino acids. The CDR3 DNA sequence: TGCAGTGAGGGGCACTACAATGAGCAGTTCTTC. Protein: CSEGHYNEQFF.

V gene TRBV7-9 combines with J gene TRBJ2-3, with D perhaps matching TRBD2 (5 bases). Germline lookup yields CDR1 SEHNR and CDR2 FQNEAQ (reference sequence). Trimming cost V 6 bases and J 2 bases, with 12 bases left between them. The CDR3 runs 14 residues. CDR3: CASRPDLNTDTQYF. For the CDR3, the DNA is TGTGCCAGCAGACCGGACTTAAACACAGATACGCAGTATTTT. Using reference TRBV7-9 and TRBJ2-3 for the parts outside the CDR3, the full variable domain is DTGVSQNPRHKITKRGQNVTFRCDPISEHNRLYWYRQTLGQGPEFLTYFQNEAQLEKSRLLSDRFSAERPKGSFSTLEIQRTEQGDSAMYLCASRPDLNTDTQYFGPGTRLTVL.

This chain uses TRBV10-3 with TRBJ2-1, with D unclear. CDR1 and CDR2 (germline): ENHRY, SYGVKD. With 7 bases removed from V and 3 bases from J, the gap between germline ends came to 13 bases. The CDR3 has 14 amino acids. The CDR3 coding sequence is TGTGCCATCACCCCAGACCAGGACTACAATGAGCAGTTCTTC. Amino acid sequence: CAITPDQDYNEQFF.

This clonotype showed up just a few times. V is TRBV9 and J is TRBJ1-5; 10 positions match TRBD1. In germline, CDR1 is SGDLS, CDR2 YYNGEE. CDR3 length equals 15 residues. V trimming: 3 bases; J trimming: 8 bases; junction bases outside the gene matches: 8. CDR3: CASSAHGTGVEPQHF. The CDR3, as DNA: TGTGCCAGCAGCGCCCACGGGACAGGGGTTGAGCCCCAGCATTTT.

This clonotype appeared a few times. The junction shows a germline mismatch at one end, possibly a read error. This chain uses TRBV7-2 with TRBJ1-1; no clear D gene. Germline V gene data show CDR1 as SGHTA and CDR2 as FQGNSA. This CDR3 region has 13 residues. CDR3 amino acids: CASSLGRNTAAFF. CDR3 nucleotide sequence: TGTGCCAGCAGCTTAGGACGGAACACTGCAGCTTTCTTT. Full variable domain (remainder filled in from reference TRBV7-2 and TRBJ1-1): GAGVSQSPSNKVTEKGKDVELRCDPISGHTALYWYRQSLGQGLEFLIYFQGNSAPDKSGLPSDRFSAERTGGSVSTLTIQRTQQEDSAVYLCASSLGRNTAAFFGQGTRLTVV.

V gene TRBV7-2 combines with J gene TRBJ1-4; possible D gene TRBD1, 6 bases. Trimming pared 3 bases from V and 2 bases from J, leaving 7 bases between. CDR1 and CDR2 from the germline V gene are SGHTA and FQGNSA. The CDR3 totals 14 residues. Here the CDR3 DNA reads TGTGCCAGCAGCTTCGACAGGACTAATGAAAAACTGTTTTTT. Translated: CASSFDRTNEKLFF. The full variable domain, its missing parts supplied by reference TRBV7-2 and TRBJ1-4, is GAGVSQSPSNKVTEKGKDVELRCDPISGHTALYWYRQSLGQGLEFLIYFQGNSAPDKSGLPSDRFSAERTGGSVSTLTIQRTQQEDSAVYLCASSFDRTNEKLFFGSGTQLSVL.

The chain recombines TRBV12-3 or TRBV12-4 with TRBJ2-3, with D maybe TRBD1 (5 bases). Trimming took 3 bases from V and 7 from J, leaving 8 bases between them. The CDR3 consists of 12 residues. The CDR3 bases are TGTGCCAGCAGTTTGAGACAGTATACGCAGTATTTT. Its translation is CASSLRQYTQYF.

Here the CDR3 reads CASSTQGAQNSNEKLFF. The CDR3 DNA follows: TGTGCCAGCAGTACACAGGGGGCGCAAAATAGTAATGAAAAACTGTTTTTT. The chain recombines TRBV6-5 with TRBJ1-4, with TRBD1 identical over 9 bases. CDR1 is MNHEY, CDR2 SVGAGI, per germline. V lost 5 bases and J lost 4; bases outside the gene matches: 11. The length of the CDR3 is 17 residues.

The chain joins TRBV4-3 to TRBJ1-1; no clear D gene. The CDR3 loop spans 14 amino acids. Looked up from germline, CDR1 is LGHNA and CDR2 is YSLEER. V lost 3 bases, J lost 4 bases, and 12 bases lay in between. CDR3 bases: TGCGCCAGCAGCCAGGCCTCGGTGGGCACTGAAGCTTTCTTT. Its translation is CASSQASVGTEAFF.

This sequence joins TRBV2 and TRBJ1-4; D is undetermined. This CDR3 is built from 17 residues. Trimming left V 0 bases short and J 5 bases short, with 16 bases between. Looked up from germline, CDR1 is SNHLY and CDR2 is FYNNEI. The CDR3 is CASSEAPVQPPNEKLFF. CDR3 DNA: TGTGCCAGCAGTGAAGCCCCCGTACAGCCGCCCAATGAAAAACTGTTTTTT.

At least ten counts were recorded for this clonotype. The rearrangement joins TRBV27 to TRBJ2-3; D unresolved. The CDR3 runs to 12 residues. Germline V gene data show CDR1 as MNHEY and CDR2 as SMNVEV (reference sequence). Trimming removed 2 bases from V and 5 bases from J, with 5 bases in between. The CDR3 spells CASSLIGDTQYF. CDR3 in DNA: TGTGCCAGCAGTTTAATTGGAGATACGCAGTATTTT.

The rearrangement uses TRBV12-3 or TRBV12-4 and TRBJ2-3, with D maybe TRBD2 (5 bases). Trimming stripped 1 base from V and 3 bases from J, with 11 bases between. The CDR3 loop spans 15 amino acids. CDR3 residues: CASSLGGTGTDTQYF. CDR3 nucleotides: TGTGCCAGCAGTTTAGGGGGTACGGGAACAGATACGCAGTATTTT.

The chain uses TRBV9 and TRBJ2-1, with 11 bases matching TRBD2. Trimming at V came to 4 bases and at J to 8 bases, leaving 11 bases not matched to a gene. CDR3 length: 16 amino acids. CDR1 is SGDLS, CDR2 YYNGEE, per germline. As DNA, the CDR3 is TGTGCCAGCAGCCCTAGCACTAGCGGGAGTAAGTATGAGCAGTTCTTC. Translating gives CASSPSTSGSKYEQFF.

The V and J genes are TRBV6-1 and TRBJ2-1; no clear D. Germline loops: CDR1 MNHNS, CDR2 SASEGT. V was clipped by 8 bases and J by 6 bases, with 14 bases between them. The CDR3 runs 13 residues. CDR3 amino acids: CASSPGPRNEQFF. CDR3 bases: TGTGCCAGCTCCCCGGGTCCACGCAATGAGCAGTTCTTC.

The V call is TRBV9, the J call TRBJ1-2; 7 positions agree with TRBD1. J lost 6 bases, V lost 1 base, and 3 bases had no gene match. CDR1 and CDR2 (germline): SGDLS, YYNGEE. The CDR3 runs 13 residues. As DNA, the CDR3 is TGTGCCAGCAGCGTACTACAGGGGAATGGCTACACCTTC. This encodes CASSVLQGNGYTF.

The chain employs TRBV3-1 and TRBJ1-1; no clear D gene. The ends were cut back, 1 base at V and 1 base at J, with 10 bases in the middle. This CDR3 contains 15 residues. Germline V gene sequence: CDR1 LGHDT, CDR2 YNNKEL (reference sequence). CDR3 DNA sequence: TGTGCCAGCAGCCAAGTTCTTTCGGAGAACACTGAAGCTTTCTTT. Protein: CASSQVLSENTEAFF.

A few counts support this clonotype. The DNA of the CDR3 is TGTGCCAGCAGCGTACAGGGAAACACTGAAGCTTTCTTT. It codes for CASSVQGNTEAFF. V and J are TRBV9 and TRBJ1-1; D may be TRBD1 (5 bases). V gave up 1 base and J gave up 2 bases, with 6 bases separating them. The germline V gene has CDR1 SGDLS and CDR2 YYNGEE. The CDR3 sequence is 13 residues long.

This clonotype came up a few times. The CDR3: CASSLASPSGRGNEQFF. Here the CDR3 DNA reads TGTGCCAGCAGCTTAGCAAGCCCTAGCGGGAGGGGTAATGAGCAGTTCTTC. The rearrangement joins TRBV7-2 to TRBJ2-1; 12 bases align to TRBD2. In germline, CDR1 is SGHTA, CDR2 FQGNSA. This CDR3 spans 17 amino acids. V was clipped by 0 bases and J by 7 bases; unmatched bases: 7.

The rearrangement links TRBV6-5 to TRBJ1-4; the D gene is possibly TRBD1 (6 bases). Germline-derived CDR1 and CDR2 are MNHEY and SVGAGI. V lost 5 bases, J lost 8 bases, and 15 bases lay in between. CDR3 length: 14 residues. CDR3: CASSPQGFGEKLFF. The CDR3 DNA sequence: TGTGCCAGCAGTCCACAGGGCTTCGGGGAAAAACTGTTTTTT.

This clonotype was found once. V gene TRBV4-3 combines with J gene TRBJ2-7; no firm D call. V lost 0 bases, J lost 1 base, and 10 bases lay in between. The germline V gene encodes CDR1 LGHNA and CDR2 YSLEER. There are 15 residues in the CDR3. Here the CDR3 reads CASSQEGRRSYEQYF. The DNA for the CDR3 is TGCGCCAGCAGCCAAGAGGGCAGGAGATCCTACGAGCAGTACTTC.